The entry below gives a single TCR beta chain sequence along with its context. The antigen is undetermined. The CDR3 sequence is 13 residues long. Germline values: CDR1 SQVTM, CDR2 ANQGSEA. V dropped 5 bases and J dropped 6 bases, with 14 bases sitting between them. This sample is part of a study of blood T cells in healthy people across ages. Findings of the study overall: Unknown donor CMV status possibly confounded expanded clonotype changes. Long-lived donors exceeded aged donors in naive CD4+ cells and diversity.

Next came a second PCR, run for roughly 6 to 11 cycles, which used a sample-barcoded 5' primer along with a J-beta primer mix. From the 5' RACE reads, TCRdb called clonotypes with MiXCR, one entry per CDR3 protein. This table holds about 1 million distinct CDR3 sequences, 40% to 55% found once. The genes are TRBV29-1 and TRBJ1-5; tentative D call: TRBD1 (5 bases). The sequence came from a woman aged 55 to 70 in good health. The sample consisted of blood. The CDR3 nucleotides read TGCAGCGTTATCGGGGCCTCGGGTCAGCCCCAGCATTTT. It specifies CSVIGASGQPQHF. The whole variable domain, filled in from reference TRBV29-1 and TRBJ1-5, reads SAVISQKPSRDICQRGTSLTIQCQVDSQVTMMFWYRQQPGQSLTLIATANQGSEATYESGFVIDKFPISRPNLTFSTLTVSNMSPEDSSIYLCSVIGASGQPQHFGDGTRLSIL.